Detailed here is one T cell receptor beta chain. The entry originates in a study of T-cell memory formation after mild COVID-19. TCRdb reprocessed the 5' RACE reads with MiXCR, giving one entry per CDR3 protein. The sample yields about 400,000 distinct CDR3 sequences, approximately 15% seen once. The CDR3 is 15 residues long. CDR1 is SGHTA and CDR2 is FQGTGA in the germline V gene. Trimming stripped 3 bases from V and 0 bases from J, with 10 bases between. The specimen sequenced was PBMCs or a T cell subset sorted from them (not recorded which). The sequence was obtained from a man aged 18 to 30 who had mild COVID-19 (a few samples of this study predate the infection). Cell type and time point are not known. This sequence joins TRBV7-3 and TRBJ2-3; D tentatively reads TRBD1 or TRBD2 (5 bases each). The CDR3 sequence is CASSFTGRSTDTQYF. The CDR3 DNA reads TGTGCCAGCAGCTTCACGGGGCGTAGCACAGATACGCAGTATTTT.